This TCR beta chain originates from a study of blood T cell repertoires in COVID-19. Across the study: Acute and convalescent COVID-19 specimens originated in the United States, Italy and Spain.

Recovered Cohort 3 donors showed two negative PCRs, clearance, or symptom resolution. Germline values: CDR1 LNHDA, CDR2 SQIVND (reference sequence). This CDR3 region has 16 residues. J gave up 4 bases and V 4 bases, and 12 bases lay outside the gene matches. The table lists this clone with a count of one. TCRdb's table, derived via immunoSEQ multiplex PCR, lists solely in-frame clones and lacks some. Among a few hundred thousand clones, under 85% were seen once, and the ten largest hold approximately 5%. The sample was PBMCs or T cells enriched from blood (not recorded which). This sequence joins TRBV19 and TRBJ1-2, with 7 nucleotides matching TRBD1. The TCR was taken from a woman between 45 and 65 years old who had recovered from COVID-19. The CDR3 bases are TGTGCCAGTAGTACCAGACAGGGCGGTCTCGGCTATGGCTACACCTTC. Protein sequence: CASSTRQGGLGYGYTF.